The 23 T cell receptor beta chains reported below all come from one sample, sequenced in a study of early T cells in non-severe SARS-CoV-2 infection. Each CDR3 protein gets one entry after TCRdb re-called the 5' RACE reads with MiXCR. The data contain around 77,000 distinct CDR3 sequences, 10% of them singletons. The sample in question was whole blood, obtained at baseline. These receptors came from an adult who was a healthcare worker with PCR-confirmed SARS-CoV-2 infection or an uninfected control (not recorded which).

This clonotype was counted a few times. The chain couples TRBV11-2 to TRBJ2-2; 9 positions match TRBD2. Germline CDR1 and CDR2: SGHAT and FQNNGV. V lost 5 bases and J lost 4; bases outside the gene matches: 5. The CDR3 is 15 amino acids. The CDR3 DNA follows: TGTGCCAGCAGCCGCGGGGGGGCGGGCACCGGGGAGCTGTTTTTT. This codes for CASSRGGAGTGELFF.

This clonotype has a count of ten or more. This chain connects TRBV29-1 to TRBJ2-2; 11 bases map to TRBD1. Germline trimming cut 1 base from V and 1 base from J; bases unmatched to any gene: 2. The CDR3 spans 16 residues. Germline lookup yields CDR1 SQVTM and CDR2 ANQGSEA. CDR3 sequence reads: CSVEGTGGGNTGELFF. In DNA form, the CDR3 reads TGCAGCGTTGAAGGGACAGGGGGCGGGAACACCGGGGAGCTGTTTTTT.

At least ten counts were recorded for this clonotype. This rearrangement joins TRBV10-3 to TRBJ2-6; 7 positions match TRBD1. V was clipped by 10 bases and J by 1 base; unmatched bases: 4. Germline loops: CDR1 ENHRY, CDR2 SYGVKD. The CDR3 has 14 residues. The CDR3 sequence is CATSRGSGANVLTF. CDR3 sequence (DNA): TGTGCCACTTCCAGGGGGTCTGGGGCCAACGTCCTGACTTTC.

This clonotype was picked up many times. CDR3: CAWTNGQGANTQYF. The CDR3, as DNA: TGTGCCTGGACTAACGGACAGGGGGCAAATACGCAGTATTTT. This chain connects TRBV30 to TRBJ2-3, with TRBD1 matching over 11 bases. The CDR3 spans 14 residues. The germline gives CDR1 GTSNPN, CDR2 SVGIG (reference sequence). V trimming: 4 bases; J trimming: 7 bases; junction bases outside the gene matches: 7. The whole variable domain, filled in from reference TRBV30 and TRBJ2-3, reads SQTIHQWPATLVQPVGSPLSLECTVEGTSNPNLYWYRQAAGRGLQLLFYSVGIGQISSEVPQNLSASRPQDRQFILSSKKLLLSDSGFYLCAWTNGQGANTQYFGPGTRLTVL.

The rearrangement uses TRBV5-1 and TRBJ2-7, with 8 bases that match TRBD1. The CDR3 is made up of 17 amino acids. Germline CDR1 reads SGHRS; CDR2 reads YFSETQ. After removal of 4 bases from V and 1 base from J, the junction contained 13 bases not matched to a gene. This CDR3 is CASSPNAGGAGSYEQYF. The DNA of the CDR3 is TGCGCCAGCAGCCCTAACGCAGGGGGCGCAGGATCCTACGAGCAGTACTTC.

This clonotype has at least ten counts. The chain has TRBV6-2 or TRBV6-3 and TRBJ1-5; D is unclear. This CDR3 is built from 13 residues. Trimming removed 5 bases from V and 6 bases from J, with 11 bases in between. Germline V CDR1 and CDR2: MNHEY, SVGEGT. The CDR3 sequence is CASSSQALQPQHF. The CDR3 nucleotides read TGTGCCAGCAGTAGCCAGGCCCTTCAGCCCCAGCATTTT.

This clonotype was counted between two and nine times. J is TRBJ1-3 and V is TRBV5-4, with D possibly TRBD1 on 5 matching bases. The V end was cut by 2 bases, the J end by 7 bases, with 10 bases between. Germline CDR1 and CDR2: SGHNT and YYREEE (reference sequence). The length of the CDR3 is 13 residues. CDR3 protein: CASSLEGRNTIYF. The CDR3 region has the DNA TGTGCCAGCAGCTTAGAGGGGAGGAACACCATATATTTT.

The chain joins TRBV11-2 to TRBJ2-7; the D gene could be TRBD1 or TRBD2 (5 bases each). The CDR3 spans 12 residues. Germline V gives CDR1 SGHAT, CDR2 FQNNGV. The V and J ends lost 1 base and 6 bases respectively, with 7 bases between them. The CDR3 DNA reads TGTGCCAGCAGCTTAGGAGGGACCGAGCAGTACTTC. It is translated as CASSLGGTEQYF.

This clonotype occurred many times. This chain connects TRBV7-9 to TRBJ2-3; D not resolved. This CDR3 is 13 amino acids long. Germline CDR1 SEHNR, CDR2 FQNEAQ (reference sequence). V lost 2 bases to trimming and J lost 1 base, with 4 bases between them. The CDR3 DNA is TGTGCCAGCAGCTTATTACGCACAGATACGCAGTATTTT. Encoded protein: CASSLLRTDTQYF.

The V call is TRBV30, the J call TRBJ2-7, with D uncertain. V was shortened by 5 bases and J by 0 bases, with 11 bases between the two germline ends. CDR1 is GTSNPN, CDR2 SVGIG, per germline (reference sequence). The CDR3 has 13 residues. The CDR3 DNA reads as TGTGCCTGGTCGTCTTCTTACTCCTACGAGCAGTACTTC. Its translation is CAWSSSYSYEQYF. Based on the CDR3 plus reference TRBV30 and TRBJ2-7, the full variable domain is SQTIHQWPATLVQPVGSPLSLECTVEGTSNPNLYWYRQAAGRGLQLLFYSVGIGQISSEVPQNLSASRPQDRQFILSSKKLLLSDSGFYLCAWSSSYSYEQYFGPGTRLTVT.

The table lists this clonotype with many counts. The chain couples TRBV6-6 to TRBJ2-7; D is possibly TRBD1 or TRBD2 (5 bases each). The CDR3 length is 14 residues. CDR1 is MNHNY, CDR2 SVGAGI, per germline (reference sequence). The V end lost 7 bases, the J end lost 3 bases, and 16 bases lay between the germline ends. CDR3 loop: CASNPGTAIYEQYF. In DNA, the CDR3 is TGTGCCAGCAATCCCGGGACGGCTATCTACGAGCAGTACTTC.

The J gene is TRBJ2-2, the V gene TRBV12-5; D is uncertain. The V gene's germline CDR1 is LGHNT and CDR2 FRNRAP. CDR3 length equals 14 residues. Trimming pared 5 bases from V and 6 bases from J, leaving 13 bases between. The CDR3 is CASGIRRNAGELFF. The CDR3, as DNA: TGTGCTAGTGGTATCCGACGTAATGCCGGGGAGCTGTTTTTT.

This clonotype was counted ten times or more. The rearrangement uses TRBV6-5 and TRBJ1-2, with TRBD1 as a possible D gene (6 bases). The CDR3 is 14 amino acids. With 2 bases removed from V and 3 bases from J, the gap between germline ends came to 10 bases. Germline V gives CDR1 MNHEY, CDR2 SVGAGI. The CDR3 is CASSYVGAHYGYTF. Written as DNA, the CDR3 is TGTGCCAGCAGTTACGTGGGGGCACACTATGGCTACACCTTC.

This clonotype was counted only a few times. The chain is built from TRBV3-1 and TRBJ1-1, with D unresolved. The germline V gene encodes CDR1 LGHDT and CDR2 YNNKEL (reference sequence). The length of the CDR3 is 12 residues. V lost 5 bases, J lost 4 bases, and 8 bases lay in between. CDR3 region: CASSTRSTEAFF. The CDR3 DNA reads TGTGCCAGCAGCACTCGGAGCACTGAAGCTTTCTTT.

This clonotype showed up just a few times. This chain connects TRBV27 to TRBJ2-7; a possible D gene is TRBD1 (6 bases). Trimming shortened V by 5 bases and J by 7 bases, and 24 bases separated the two germline ends. The CDR3 is 16 amino acids. Germline CDR1 reads MNHEY; CDR2 reads SMNVEV (reference sequence). CDR3 DNA sequence: TGTGCCAGCAGTCTAAGGGGAATGGACAGAGCTGGAGAGCAGTACTTC. Translation gives CASSLRGMDRAGEQYF.

The rearrangement uses TRBV7-9 and TRBJ2-7; 7 nucleotides align to TRBD1. The CDR3 sequence is 14 residues long. Per the germline V gene, CDR1 is SEHNR and CDR2 is FQNEAQ (reference sequence). Germline trimming cut 3 bases from V and 4 bases from J; bases unmatched to any gene: 6. CDR3 protein: CASSLMGTVYEQYF. CDR3 nucleotides: TGTGCCAGCAGCTTGATGGGGACAGTTTACGAGCAGTACTTC.

The V and J genes are TRBV2 and TRBJ2-1; the D gene is possibly TRBD1 (6 bases). The germline V gene encodes CDR1 SNHLY and CDR2 FYNNEI. V was cut by 7 bases and J by 0 bases, with 13 bases left in between. This CDR3 contains 15 residues. The CDR3 sequence is CASNLVGGSYNEQFF. The CDR3 DNA reads as TGTGCCAGCAACCTCGTAGGGGGCTCCTACAATGAGCAGTTCTTC. Using reference TRBV2 and TRBJ2-1 for the parts outside the CDR3, the full variable domain is EPEVTQTPSHQVTQMGQEVILRCVPISNHLYFYWYRQILGQKVEFLVSFYNNEISEKSEIFDDQFSVERPDGSNFTLKIRSTKLEDSAMYFCASNLVGGSYNEQFFGPGTRLTVL.

This clonotype was detected ten times or more. The rearrangement links TRBV7-6 to TRBJ1-2; 10 nucleotides line up with TRBD1. J lost 5 bases, V lost 4 bases, and 4 bases had no gene match. Germline CDR1 reads SGHVS; CDR2 reads FNYEAQ. This CDR3 is 14 amino acids long. The CDR3 region has the DNA TGTGCCAGCAGCTCGACAGGGGGCTCGTATGGCTACACCTTC. It translates to CASSSTGGSYGYTF.

This clonotype was found many times. The chain joins TRBV15 to TRBJ2-3, with unresolved D. Trimming stripped 0 bases from V and 1 base from J, with 5 bases between. The CDR3 runs to 14 residues. CDR1 LNHNV and CDR2 YYDKDF come from the germline V gene (reference sequence). The DNA of the CDR3 is TGTGCCACCAGCAGAGATCGGGGCACAGATACGCAGTATTTT. This sequence encodes CATSRDRGTDTQYF.

The chain combines TRBV24-1 with TRBJ2-7; D remains unclear. The V gene lost 1 base and the J gene lost 2 bases, with 8 bases spanning the gap. CDR1 and CDR2 (germline): KGHDR, SFDVKD. This CDR3 spans 14 amino acids. The CDR3 sequence: CATSDFRPPYEQYF. CDR3 bases: TGTGCCACCAGTGATTTCAGACCACCCTACGAGCAGTACTTC.

This clonotype was seen ten or more times. The V gene is TRBV2, the J gene TRBJ2-3; a possible D gene is TRBD2 (6 bases). Germline CDR1 reads SNHLY; CDR2 reads FYNNEI. This CDR3 is 13 amino acids long. With 11 bases removed from V and 4 bases from J, the gap between germline ends came to 16 bases. In nucleotides, the CDR3 is TGTGCCCTTAAACGGGGGACCCCAGATACGCAGTATTTT. Protein sequence: CALKRGTPDTQYF.

The CDR3 here is CASNDDPNEKLFF. The CDR3 DNA reads TGTGCCAGCAACGACGACCCTAATGAAAAACTGTTTTTT. The chain couples TRBV6-6 to TRBJ1-4, with D uncertain. In germline, CDR1 is MNHNY, CDR2 SVGAGI (reference sequence). V dropped 7 bases and J dropped 3 bases, with 9 bases sitting between them. The CDR3 extends over 13 amino acids.

This clonotype was counted at least ten times. The V and J genes are TRBV7-9 and TRBJ2-1; D may be TRBD1 (6 bases). Germline V CDR1 and CDR2: SEHNR, FQNEAQ (reference sequence). CDR3 length: 13 residues. Trimming pared 3 bases from V and 10 bases from J, leaving 13 bases between. The CDR3 DNA follows: TGTGCCAGCAGCTTGGGGGCACTGAAGGAGCAGTTCTTC. As protein: CASSLGALKEQFF.